The T cell receptor beta chain described here comes from a study of shared clonotypes between healthy human individuals. Profiled with immunoSEQ multiplex PCR; TCRdb holds only in-frame clones, not every one. This table holds 780,000 or so clones, roughly 72% found once. This CDR3 contains 17 residues. Germline V gene sequence: CDR1 KGHSH, CDR2 LQKENI. V trimming: 0 bases; J trimming: 7 bases; junction bases outside the gene matches: 7. What was sequenced was memory CD4+ T cells sorted from blood. Described subset: CD45RA-negative fraction. The chain recombines TRBV18 with TRBJ2-1, with 12 bases identical to TRBD1. The sequence derives from a woman in her twenties or thirties in good health. CDR3 in DNA: TGTGCCAGCTCACCACCGCTTGGGGACAGGGGGCCAAATGAGCAGTTCTTC. Its protein product is CASSPPLGDRGPNEQFF.